These 25 T cell receptor beta chains originate from one sample sequenced in a study of blood T cells in healthy people across ages. A second roughly 6 to 12 cycle PCR used barcoded and J-beta primers. TCRdb redid the calling of the 5' RACE reads with MiXCR, one entry per CDR3 protein. The sample holds approximately 800,000 distinct CDR3 sequences; 45% to 70% are singletons and the top ten take around a quarter. What was sequenced was blood. These receptors all come from a man between 35 and 55 years old in good health.

This chain joins TRBV4-1 and TRBJ2-5; no definite D call. CDR1 is MGHRA and CDR2 is YSYEKL in the germline V gene. V lost 0 bases and J 2 bases, leaving 16 bases between the germline ends. The CDR3 totals 17 residues. CDR3 DNA sequence: TGCGCCAGCAGCCAAGATGCCTACGGCAGTTATCAAGAGACCCAGTACTTC. Protein sequence: CASSQDAYGSYQETQYF.

V usage is TRBV20-1 and J usage is TRBJ1-5; TRBD1 aligns across 7 bases. In germline, CDR1 is DFQATT, CDR2 SNEGSKA (reference sequence). The trim removed 5 bases at V and 3 bases at J, leaving 13 bases unmatched. The CDR3 has 16 residues. The CDR3 region is CSAQQTGTAANQPQHF. The CDR3 DNA reads TGCAGTGCTCAACAAACCGGGACAGCCGCCAATCAGCCCCAGCATTTT.

The rearrangement joins TRBV4-2 to TRBJ2-1; tentative D call: TRBD1 (6 bases). V gave up 0 bases and J gave up 0 bases, with 12 bases separating them. Germline CDR1 is LGHNA and CDR2 is YNFKEQ. The length of the CDR3 is 17 residues. The CDR3 region is CASSQDRRTVSYNEQFF. In DNA form, the CDR3 reads TGTGCCAGCAGCCAAGATCGGCGGACAGTCTCCTACAATGAGCAGTTCTTC.

In nucleotides, the CDR3 is TGCGCCAGCAGCCAAGTTCCCAGCGGGTCCTCCTACGAGCAGTACTTC. Its translation: CASSQVPSGSSYEQYF. V usage is TRBV4-3 and J usage is TRBJ2-7; possibly TRBD2 for D (6 bases). This CDR3 comprises 16 residues. CDR1 is LGHNA, CDR2 YSLEER, per germline. V lost 1 base and J lost 0, with 13 bases in between.

The V and J genes are TRBV5-1 and TRBJ2-2, with D possibly being TRBD1 (6 bases). V lost 4 bases to trimming and J lost 5 bases, with 15 bases between them. Germline assignment: CDR1 SGHRS and CDR2 YFSETQ. The CDR3 totals 15 residues. CDR3 sequence (DNA): TGCGCCAGCAGCACCGCCAGGGGTCGAACCGGGGAGCTGTTTTTT. Amino acid sequence: CASSTARGRTGELFF.

V and J are TRBV11-3 and TRBJ1-4; 10 nucleotides agree with TRBD1. CDR1 is SGHNT and CDR2 is YENEEA in the germline V gene. The CDR3 is 18 residues long. Trimming removed 1 base from V and 7 bases from J; junction bases left unmatched: 12. In nucleotides, the CDR3 is TGTGCCAGCAGCTTAGGCGGGACAGGGGCGACTCTTGGTGAAAAACTGTTTTTT. Its protein is CASSLGGTGATLGEKLFF.

This rearrangement joins TRBV29-1 to TRBJ1-2; D might be TRBD1 (5 bases). Germline CDR1 reads SQVTM; CDR2 reads ANQGSEA. This CDR3 region has 12 residues. V lost 7 bases and J lost 4, with 13 bases in between. The CDR3 loop reads CSADTEGYGYTF. DNA for the CDR3: TGCAGCGCGGACACCGAGGGCTATGGCTACACCTTC.

The chain is built from TRBV9 and TRBJ2-1; no reliable D call. Germline V gene sequence: CDR1 SGDLS, CDR2 YYNGEE. V was trimmed by 4 bases and J by 2 bases, leaving 13 bases between them. This CDR3 comprises 15 residues. The CDR3, as DNA: TGTGCCAGCAGCCCCGTTGGACGGACCTACAATGAGCAGTTCTTC. This translates into CASSPVGRTYNEQFF.

This clonotype was seen a few times. The CDR3 spells CASRGRTGDYEQYF. The DNA of the CDR3 is TGTGCCAGCAGGGGTCGGACAGGGGACTACGAGCAGTACTTC. The J gene is TRBJ2-7, the V gene TRBV28; 9 bases align to TRBD1. This CDR3 contains 14 residues. From germline, CDR1 is MDHEN and CDR2 SYDVKM. V was clipped by 6 bases and J by 3 bases; unmatched bases: 6.

The genes are TRBV7-9 and TRBJ1-5, with 11 bases lining up with TRBD1. V lost 8 bases and J lost 8; bases outside the gene matches: 8. From germline, CDR1 is SEHNR and CDR2 FQNEAQ (reference sequence). The CDR3 is 14 residues long. This chain's CDR3 is CASSRDRGTEPQHF. CDR3 coding DNA: TGTGCCAGCTCCCGGGACAGGGGGACGGAGCCCCAGCATTTT.

This clonotype was seen a single time. The junction and the germline gene differ at one end; a read error may be behind it. The V call is TRBV7-2, the J call TRBJ2-7, with D possibly matching TRBD1 (5 bases). The CDR3 runs to 14 residues. Per the germline V gene, CDR1 is SGHTA and CDR2 is FQGNSA. The CDR3 reads CARSPQGALYEQNF. The DNA for the CDR3 is TGTGCCAGAAGCCCCCAGGGCGCTCTCTACGAGCAGAACTTC.

CDR3 DNA: TGTGCCAGCAATTCCAGAGGATCCTATAATTCACCCCTCCACTTT. Residues: CASNSRGSYNSPLHF. The chain is built from TRBV6-5 and TRBJ1-6; unclear D gene. The CDR3 is made up of 15 amino acids. V was trimmed by 7 bases and J by 1 base, leaving 11 bases between them. CDR1 and CDR2 from the germline V gene are MNHEY and SVGAGI.

The chain joins TRBV12-3 or TRBV12-4 to TRBJ2-7; TRBD1 matches 7 bases. Gene TRBJ2-5 matches the end of the DNA better, so the J call may be wrong. The CDR3 spans 14 residues. The CDR3 here is CASRDRIDAETQYF. The CDR3 nucleotides read TGTGCCAGCAGGGACAGGATCGATGCAGAGACCCAGTACTTC.

The rearrangement uses TRBV6-2 or TRBV6-3 and TRBJ1-5; D unresolved. The length of the CDR3 is 16 residues. CDR1 MNHEY and CDR2 SVGEGT come from the germline V gene. The germline V and J ends were trimmed by 4 bases and 0 bases, with 13 bases remaining between them. The CDR3 DNA sequence: TGTGCCAGCAGTTTCGGTGCGGGGAATAGCAATCAGCCCCAGCATTTT. Translated, it gives CASSFGAGNSNQPQHF.

The table lists this clonotype with a few counts. This chain links TRBV27 with TRBJ2-5; D might be TRBD1 or TRBD2, each matching 5 bases. Trimming shortened V by 5 bases and J by 2 bases, and 15 bases separated the two germline ends. Germline CDR1 is MNHEY and CDR2 is SMNVEV (reference sequence). This CDR3 has 15 residues. The CDR3 loop reads CASSRIMGDQETQYF. In nucleotides, the CDR3 is TGTGCCAGCAGTCGAATCATGGGGGATCAAGAGACCCAGTACTTC.

This clonotype was seen a handful of times. This chain joins TRBV5-1 and TRBJ1-2, with 8 bases identical to TRBD1. Germline V CDR1 and CDR2: SGHRS, YFSETQ. After removal of 3 bases from V and 4 bases from J, the junction contained 5 bases not matched to a gene. The CDR3 runs to 14 residues. CDR3 bases: TGCGCCAGCAGCTCGACAGGGGAGGCCTATGGCTACACCTTC. It yields the protein CASSSTGEAYGYTF. Variable domain in full (rest from reference TRBV5-1 and TRBJ1-2): KAGVTQTPRYLIKTRGQQVTLSCSPISGHRSVSWYQQTPGQGLQFLFEYFSETQRNKGNFPGRFSGRQFSNSRSEMNVSTLELGDSALYLCASSSTGEAYGYTFGSGTRLTVV.

The chain is built from TRBV6-5 and TRBJ2-1; no clear D. Germline V gives CDR1 MNHEY, CDR2 SVGAGI. The CDR3 covers 11 residues. Trimming took off 6 bases at V and 8 bases at J, with 8 bases between the two ends. CDR3 protein: CASSVQHEQFF. CDR3 DNA sequence: TGTGCCAGCAGCGTACAGCATGAGCAGTTCTTC.

V gene TRBV20-1 combines with J gene TRBJ2-1; 7 bases agree with TRBD2. The CDR3 covers 15 residues. The V segment lost 0 bases and the J segment 2 bases; nucleotides outside the gene matches: 4. The germline gives CDR1 DFQATT, CDR2 SNEGSKA (reference sequence). The DNA of the CDR3 is TGCAGTGCTAGAGATTGGGGGGGAACCTACAATGAGCAGTTCTTC. Protein product: CSARDWGGTYNEQFF.

V gene TRBV25-1 combines with J gene TRBJ1-1, with D unclear. The CDR3 is 17 amino acids. Per the germline V gene, CDR1 is MGHDK and CDR2 is SYGVNS. Trimming shortened V by 5 bases and J by 1 base, and 20 bases separated the two germline ends. CDR3 bases: TGTGCCAGCAGTCCAGGTGAGCGGCCCACCAGGAACACTGAAGCTTTCTTT. Its translation: CASSPGERPTRNTEAFF.

This clonotype was seen a handful of times. This CDR3 reads CSVVDTEAFF. The CDR3 DNA is TGCAGCGTGGTTGACACTGAAGCTTTCTTT. V and J are TRBV29-1 and TRBJ1-1, with no clear D. The CDR3 runs 10 residues. Germline loops: CDR1 SQVTM, CDR2 ANQGSEA. V lost 6 bases and J lost 3, with 5 bases in between.

The chain employs TRBV29-1 and TRBJ2-2; D may be TRBD1 (5 bases). CDR3 length: 14 residues. The germline CDR1 and CDR2 sequences are SQVTM and ANQGSEA. V dropped 4 bases and J dropped 0 bases, with 9 bases sitting between them. The DNA of the CDR3 is TGCAGCGTTGTAAAGACAGCGAACACCGGGGAGCTGTTTTTT. Its protein product is CSVVKTANTGELFF.

The chain carries TRBV15 and TRBJ1-4, with 10 positions matching TRBD1. The V and J ends lost 1 base and 8 bases, in that order; junction bases with no gene match: 4. Germline assignment: CDR1 LNHNV and CDR2 YYDKDF (reference sequence). The CDR3 runs to 15 residues. DNA of the CDR3: TGTGCCACCAGCAGAGGTGGACAGGGGGAGGAAAAACTGTTTTTT. Encoded protein: CATSRGGQGEEKLFF.

At least ten counts were recorded for this clonotype. The chain recombines TRBV12-3 or TRBV12-4 with TRBJ2-5; D remains unclear. This CDR3 region has 11 residues. V lost 6 bases and J 4 bases, leaving 6 bases between the germline ends. This CDR3 reads CASSFRETQYF. Here the CDR3 DNA reads TGTGCCAGCAGCTTTAGAGAGACCCAGTACTTC.

With regard to this clonotype: Germline and junction disagree at one end, which may indicate a read error. V usage is TRBV7-6 and J usage is TRBJ1-3; D unresolved. CDR1 and CDR2 (germline): SGHVS, FNYEAQ. The CDR3 consists of 14 residues. The CDR3 DNA is TGTGCCAGCAGCTTAGCGGTTTCTGGAACCACCATATATTTT. It translates to CASSLAVSGTTIYF.

V usage is TRBV7-2 and J usage is TRBJ2-7; 9 nucleotides agree with TRBD2. The germline gives CDR1 SGHTA, CDR2 FQGNSA. The CDR3 loop spans 16 amino acids. Losses at the gene ends were 0 bases for V and 0 bases for J; bases not matched to a gene: 3. The CDR3 spells CASSLATSGISYEQYF. The CDR3 DNA is TGTGCCAGCAGCTTAGCGACTAGCGGAATCTCCTACGAGCAGTACTTC.